This TCR beta chain was recorded in a study of T cell changes during pregnancy in multiple sclerosis. Trimming pared 6 bases from V and 1 base from J, leaving 10 bases between. Germline lookup yields CDR1 SEHNR and CDR2 FQNEAQ (reference sequence). The CDR3 consists of 13 residues. Data came from immunoSEQ multiplex PCR; TCRdb stores just in-frame clones and leaves some out. Of 60,000 to 65,000 clones in the sample, around 93% were seen once. This sample comprised peripheral blood, obtained in the second trimester of pregnancy. This chain connects TRBV7-9 to TRBJ2-7, with D perhaps matching TRBD1 (5 bases). The receptor's source is a female donor in good health, enrolled as a control in a pregnancy study. The CDR3 reads CASSPPGSYEQYF. CDR3 bases: TGTGCCAGCAGTCCGCCAGGGTCCTACGAGCAGTACTTC.